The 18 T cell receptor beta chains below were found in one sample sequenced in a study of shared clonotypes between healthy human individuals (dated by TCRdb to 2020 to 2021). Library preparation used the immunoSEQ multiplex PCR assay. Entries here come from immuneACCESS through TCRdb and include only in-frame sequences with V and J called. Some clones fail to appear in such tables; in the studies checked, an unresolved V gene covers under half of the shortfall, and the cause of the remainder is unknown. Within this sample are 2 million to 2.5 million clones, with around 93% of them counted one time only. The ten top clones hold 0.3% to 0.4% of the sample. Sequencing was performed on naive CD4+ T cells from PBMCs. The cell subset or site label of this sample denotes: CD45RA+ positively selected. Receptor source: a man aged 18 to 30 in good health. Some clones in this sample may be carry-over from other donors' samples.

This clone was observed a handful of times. The CDR3 region is CASSTIQGVGNQPQHF. Here the CDR3 DNA reads TGTGCCAGCAGTACGATTCAGGGGGTTGGCAATCAGCCCCAGCATTTT. The chain links TRBV28 to TRBJ1-5; 7 bases are a match to TRBD1. Germline assignment: CDR1 MDHEN and CDR2 SYDVKM. V lost 5 bases and J lost 2; bases outside the gene matches: 9. The CDR3 contains 16 residues.

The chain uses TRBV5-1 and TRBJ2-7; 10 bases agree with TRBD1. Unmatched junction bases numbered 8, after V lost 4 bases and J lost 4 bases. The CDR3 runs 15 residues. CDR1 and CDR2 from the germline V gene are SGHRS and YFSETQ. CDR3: CASSPSGTGDYEQYF. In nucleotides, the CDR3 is TGCGCCAGCAGCCCTAGTGGGACAGGGGATTACGAGCAGTACTTC.

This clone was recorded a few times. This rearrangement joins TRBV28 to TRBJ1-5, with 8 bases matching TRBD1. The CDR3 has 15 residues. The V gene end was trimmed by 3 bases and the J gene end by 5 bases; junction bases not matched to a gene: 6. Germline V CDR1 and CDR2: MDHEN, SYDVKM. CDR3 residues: CASSFTDRGDQPQHF. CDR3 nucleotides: TGTGCCAGCAGTTTCACCGACAGGGGCGATCAGCCCCAGCATTTT.

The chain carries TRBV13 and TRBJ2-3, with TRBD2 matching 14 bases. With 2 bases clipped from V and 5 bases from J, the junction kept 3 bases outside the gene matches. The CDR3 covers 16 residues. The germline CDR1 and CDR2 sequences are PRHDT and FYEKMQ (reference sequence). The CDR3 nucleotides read TGTGCCAGCAGCTTAAGACTAGCGGGAGGGAGAGATACGCAGTATTTT. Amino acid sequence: CASSLRLAGGRDTQYF.

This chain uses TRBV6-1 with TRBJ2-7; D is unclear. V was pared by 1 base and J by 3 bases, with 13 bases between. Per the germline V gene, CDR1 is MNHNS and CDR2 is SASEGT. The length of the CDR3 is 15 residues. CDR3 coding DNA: TGTGCCAGCAGTGAAGAAAGACGAAAATACTACGAGCAGTACTTC. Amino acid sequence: CASSEERRKYYEQYF.

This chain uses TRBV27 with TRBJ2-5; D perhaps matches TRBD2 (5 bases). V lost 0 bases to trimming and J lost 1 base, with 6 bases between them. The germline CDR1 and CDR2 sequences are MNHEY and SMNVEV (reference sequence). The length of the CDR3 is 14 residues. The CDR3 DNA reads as TGTGCCAGCAGTTTATCCGGAGGCCAAGAGACCCAGTACTTC. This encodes CASSLSGGQETQYF.

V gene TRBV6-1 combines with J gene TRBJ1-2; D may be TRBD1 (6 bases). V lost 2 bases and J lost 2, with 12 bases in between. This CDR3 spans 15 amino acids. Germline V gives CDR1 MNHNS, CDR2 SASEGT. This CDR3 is CASSERGARNYGYTF. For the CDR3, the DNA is TGTGCCAGCAGTGAACGGGGGGCGAGGAACTATGGCTACACCTTC.

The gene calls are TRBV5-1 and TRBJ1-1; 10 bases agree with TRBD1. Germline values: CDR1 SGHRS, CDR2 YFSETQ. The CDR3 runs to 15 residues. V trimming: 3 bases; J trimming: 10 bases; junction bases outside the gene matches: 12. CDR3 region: CASSSPTTGGGGAFF. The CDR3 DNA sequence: TGCGCCAGCAGCTCCCCAACGACAGGGGGCGGAGGAGCTTTCTTT.

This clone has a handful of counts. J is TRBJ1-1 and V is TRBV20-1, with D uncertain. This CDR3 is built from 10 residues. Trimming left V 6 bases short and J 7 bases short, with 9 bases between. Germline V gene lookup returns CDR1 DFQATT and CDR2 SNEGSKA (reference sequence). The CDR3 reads CSAGTGEAFF. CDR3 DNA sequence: TGCAGTGCGGGTACGGGTGAAGCTTTCTTT.

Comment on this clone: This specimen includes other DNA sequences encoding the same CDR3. The CDR3 here is CASSVVADTQYF. As DNA, the CDR3 is TGTGCCAGCAGCGTAGTCGCGGATACGCAGTATTTT. The chain is built from TRBV9 and TRBJ2-3; no clear D. CDR3 length equals 12 residues. Germline V gene data show CDR1 as SGDLS and CDR2 as YYNGEE. The germline V and J ends were trimmed by 0 bases and 6 bases, with 5 bases remaining between them.

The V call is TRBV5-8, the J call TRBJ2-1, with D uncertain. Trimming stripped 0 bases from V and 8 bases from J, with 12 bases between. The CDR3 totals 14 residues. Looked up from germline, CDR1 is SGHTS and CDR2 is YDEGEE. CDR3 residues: CASSLALRVDEQFF. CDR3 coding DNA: TGTGCCAGCAGCTTGGCCCTCCGGGTAGATGAGCAGTTCTTC.

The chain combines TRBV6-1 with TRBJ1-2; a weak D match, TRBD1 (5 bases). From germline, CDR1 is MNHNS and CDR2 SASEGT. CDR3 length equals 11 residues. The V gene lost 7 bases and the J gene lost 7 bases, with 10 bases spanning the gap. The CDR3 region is CASIDSGGYTF. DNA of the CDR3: TGTGCCAGCATCGACAGCGGTGGCTACACCTTC.

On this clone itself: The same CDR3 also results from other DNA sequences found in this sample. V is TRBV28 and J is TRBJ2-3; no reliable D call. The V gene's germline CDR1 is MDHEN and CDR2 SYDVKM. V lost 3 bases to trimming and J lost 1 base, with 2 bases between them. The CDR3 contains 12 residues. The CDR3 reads CASSLRTDTQYF. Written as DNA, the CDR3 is TGTGCCAGCAGTTTGCGCACAGATACGCAGTATTTT.

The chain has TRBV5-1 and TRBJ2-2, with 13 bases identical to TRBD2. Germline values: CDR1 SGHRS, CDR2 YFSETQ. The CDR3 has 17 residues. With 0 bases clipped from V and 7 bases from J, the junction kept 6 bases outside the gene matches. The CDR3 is CASSLGTSGRSSGELFF. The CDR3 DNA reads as TGCGCCAGCAGCTTGGGGACTAGCGGGAGAAGCAGCGGGGAGCTGTTTTTT.

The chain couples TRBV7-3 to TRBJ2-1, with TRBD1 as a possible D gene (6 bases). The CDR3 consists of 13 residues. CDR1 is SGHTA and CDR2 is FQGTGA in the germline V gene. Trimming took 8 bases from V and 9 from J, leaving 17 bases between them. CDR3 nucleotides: TGTGCCAGCTCTATGCAGGGGATCGGTGAGCAGTTCTTC. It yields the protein CASSMQGIGEQFF.

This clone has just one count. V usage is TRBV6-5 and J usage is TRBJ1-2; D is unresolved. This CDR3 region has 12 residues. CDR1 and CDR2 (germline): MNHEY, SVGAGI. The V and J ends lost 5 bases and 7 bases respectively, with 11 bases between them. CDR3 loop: CASSPEAVGYTF. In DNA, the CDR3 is TGTGCCAGCAGTCCGGAAGCGGTTGGCTACACCTTC.

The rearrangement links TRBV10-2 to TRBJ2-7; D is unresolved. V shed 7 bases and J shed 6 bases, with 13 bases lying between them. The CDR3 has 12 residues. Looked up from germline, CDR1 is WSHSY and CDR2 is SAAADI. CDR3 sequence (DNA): TGCGCCAGCACGGGCCCTTGGGGCGAGCAGTACTTC. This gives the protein CASTGPWGEQYF.

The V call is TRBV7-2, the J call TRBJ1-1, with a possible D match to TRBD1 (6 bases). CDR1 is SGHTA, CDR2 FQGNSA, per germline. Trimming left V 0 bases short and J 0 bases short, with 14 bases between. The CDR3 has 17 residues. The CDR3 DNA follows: TGTGCCAGCAGCTTAGCGGTCACCCGGGGGCTGAACACTGAAGCTTTCTTT. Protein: CASSLAVTRGLNTEAFF.